This is a list of T cell receptor beta chains from one sample in a study of circulating tumor DNA in untreated peripheral T-cell lymphoma. The data were produced by immunoSEQ multiplex PCR, yet TCRdb's version contains in-frame clones alone and is incomplete. Here the sample spans 9,500 to 13,000 clones, about three quarters being singletons. Sequencing was done on a sample of tumor tissue. The source is a human donor with peripheral T-cell lymphoma. The CDR3 runs from the conserved cysteine through the conserved F or W.

>TRBV28|TRBJ1-6
CASSPPGPGPALHF
>TRBV6-8|TRBJ2-7
CASSYAGRPYEQYF
>TRBV9|TRBJ1-2
CASRREINYGYTF
>TRBV11-3|TRBJ2-5
CASSLGGQQETQYF
>TRBV29-1|TRBJ2-1
CSPTTVQGHEQFF
>TRBV6-1|TRBJ1-5
CASSEEARVNSNQPQHF
>TRBV6-9|TRBJ2-7
CASSTGGGNPYEQYF
>TRBV6-8|TRBJ1-1
CASRGRKQSNTEAFF
>TRBV5-1|TRBJ1-1
CASSTGQGVAEAFF
>TRBV19|TRBJ2-5
CASSTGPYQETQYF
>TRBV30|TRBJ1-6
CAWSGRLYNSPLHF
>TRBV6-8|TRBJ1-2
CAARRLNYGYTF
>TRBV6-8|TRBJ1-4
CAMRPGQNEKLFF
>TRBV28|TRBJ1-5
CASSSYPDISNQPQHF
>TRBV6-4|TRBJ2-7
CASSEAGTQTYEQYF
>TRBV30|TRBJ2-1
CAWGGQQINEQFF
>TRBV28|TRBJ2-3
CASSDATASGDTQYF
>TRBV30|TRBJ1-3
CAWRPSGNTIYF
>TRBV14|TRBJ1-4
CASSPRGPPVNEKLFF
>TRBV10-3|TRBJ1-6
CAISESRRYNSPLHF
>TRBV6-8|TRBJ1-1
CASSLGRSHTEAFF
>TRBV14|TRBJ2-5
CASSLIGVGETQYF
>TRBV1|TRBJ1-2
CASSQGSGALSLYGYTF
>TRBV30|TRBJ2-7
CAWSVGRWVYEQYF
>TRBV30|TRBJ2-1
CAWRREYNEQFF
>TRBV25-1|TRBJ1-5
CASTPLEGIDNQPQHF
>TRBV10-3|TRBJ1-2
CAIKGSGVNYGYTF
>TRBV1|TRBJ2-7
CASSQDHPGPYEQYF